This TCR beta chain was identified in a study of T-cell memory formation after mild COVID-19. This clonotype turned up a few times. The CDR3 is 15 amino acids. V was pared by 3 bases and J by 7 bases, with 16 bases between. The germline gives CDR1 WNHNN, CDR2 SYGVQD (reference sequence). TCRdb called the 5' RACE reads again in MiXCR, with one record for every CDR3 protein. This sample has 110,000 or so distinct CDR3 sequences, with about 20% found just once. The sequenced material came from PBMCs or a T cell subset sorted from them (not recorded which). This clonotype was obtained from a man aged 18-30 years who had mild COVID-19 (a few samples of this study predate the infection). Cell type and time point are not known. The genes are TRBV10-1 and TRBJ1-5; D remains ambiguous. CDR3 amino acids: CASSERLLFGQPQHF. The CDR3 DNA reads TGCGCCAGCAGTGAAAGGCTCCTCTTTGGACAGCCCCAGCATTTT.